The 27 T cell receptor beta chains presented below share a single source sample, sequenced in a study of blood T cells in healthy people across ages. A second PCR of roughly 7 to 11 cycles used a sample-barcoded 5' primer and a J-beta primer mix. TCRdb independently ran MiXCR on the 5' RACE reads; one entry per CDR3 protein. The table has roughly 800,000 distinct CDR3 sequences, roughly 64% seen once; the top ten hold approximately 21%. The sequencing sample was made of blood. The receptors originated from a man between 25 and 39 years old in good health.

CDR3 in amino acids: CASSQLGAGTAIYEQYF. CDR3 nucleotide sequence: TGTGCCAGCAGCCAACTAGGGGCCGGGACTGCGATTTACGAGCAGTACTTC. The chain carries TRBV4-2 and TRBJ2-7; D may be TRBD2 (6 bases). Trimming took 2 bases from V and 4 from J, leaving 21 bases between them. Germline V gene sequence: CDR1 LGHNA, CDR2 YNFKEQ. This CDR3 has 17 residues.

The CDR3 coding sequence is TGTGCCAGCAGCTCTAGCGGGAGTTTTGGCGGCGAGCAGTACTTC. As protein: CASSSSGSFGGEQYF. The V and J genes are TRBV7-2 and TRBJ2-7; TRBD2 aligns across 10 bases. The CDR3 runs to 15 residues. Germline CDR1 is SGHTA and CDR2 is FQGNSA. The V segment lost 4 bases and the J segment 6 bases; nucleotides outside the gene matches: 9. The variable domain in full, with the rest retrieved from reference TRBV7-2 and TRBJ2-7, is GAGVSQSPSNKVTEKGKDVELRCDPISGHTALYWYRQSLGQGLEFLIYFQGNSAPDKSGLPSDRFSAERTGGSVSTLTIQRTQQEDSAVYLCASSSSGSFGGEQYFGPGTRLTVT.

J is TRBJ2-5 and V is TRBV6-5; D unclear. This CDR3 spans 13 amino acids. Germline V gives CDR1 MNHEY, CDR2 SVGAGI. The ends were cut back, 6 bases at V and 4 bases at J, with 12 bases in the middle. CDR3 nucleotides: TGTGCCAGCAGCCTCAATGATCCAGAGACCCAGTACTTC. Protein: CASSLNDPETQYF.

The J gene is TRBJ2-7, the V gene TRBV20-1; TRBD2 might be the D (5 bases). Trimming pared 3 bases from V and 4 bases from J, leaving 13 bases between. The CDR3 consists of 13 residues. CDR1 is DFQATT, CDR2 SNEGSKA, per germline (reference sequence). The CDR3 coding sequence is TGCAGTGCTAGGCCCGAGGGCAGGTACGAGCAGTACTTC. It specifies CSARPEGRYEQYF.

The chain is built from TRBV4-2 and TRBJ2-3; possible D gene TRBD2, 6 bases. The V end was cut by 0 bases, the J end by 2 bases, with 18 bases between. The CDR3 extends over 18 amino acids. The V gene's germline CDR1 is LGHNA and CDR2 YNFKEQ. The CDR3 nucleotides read TGTGCCAGCAGCCAAGAAGGCGGTGGGGCGGGGCTCACAGATACGCAGTATTTT. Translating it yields CASSQEGGGAGLTDTQYF.

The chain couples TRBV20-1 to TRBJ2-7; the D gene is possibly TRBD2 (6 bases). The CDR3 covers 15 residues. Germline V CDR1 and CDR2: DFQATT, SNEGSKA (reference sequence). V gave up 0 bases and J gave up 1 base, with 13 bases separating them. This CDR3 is CSARDLSSDSYEQYF. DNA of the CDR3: TGCAGTGCTAGAGATCTGTCTAGCGATTCCTACGAGCAGTACTTC.

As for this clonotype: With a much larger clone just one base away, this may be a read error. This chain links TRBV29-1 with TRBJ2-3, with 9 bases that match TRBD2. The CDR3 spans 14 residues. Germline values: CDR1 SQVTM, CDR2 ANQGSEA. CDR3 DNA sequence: TGCAGCGTTGTCCCAGCGGGAGGCGGAGATGCGCAGTATTTT. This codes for CSVVPAGGGDAQYF.

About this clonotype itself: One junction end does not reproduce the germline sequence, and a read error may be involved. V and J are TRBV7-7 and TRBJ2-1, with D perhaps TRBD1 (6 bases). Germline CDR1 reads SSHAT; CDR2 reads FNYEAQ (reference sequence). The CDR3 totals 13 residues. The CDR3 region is CASSLDRTNEQFF. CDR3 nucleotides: TGTGCTAGCAGCTTAGACAGGACCAATGAGCAGTTCTTC.

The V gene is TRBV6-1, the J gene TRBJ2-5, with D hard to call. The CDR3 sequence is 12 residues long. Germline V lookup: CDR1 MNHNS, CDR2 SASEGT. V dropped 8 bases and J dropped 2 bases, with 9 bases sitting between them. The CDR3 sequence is CASGGRQETQYF. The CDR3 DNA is TGTGCCAGCGGTGGACGGCAAGAGACCCAGTACTTC.

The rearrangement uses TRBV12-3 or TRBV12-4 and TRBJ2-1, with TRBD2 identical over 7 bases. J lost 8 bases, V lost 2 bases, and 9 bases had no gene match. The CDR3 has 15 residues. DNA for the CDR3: TGTGCCAGCAGTTTATATCGGAGGACTAGTGATGAGCAGTTCTTC. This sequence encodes CASSLYRRTSDEQFF.

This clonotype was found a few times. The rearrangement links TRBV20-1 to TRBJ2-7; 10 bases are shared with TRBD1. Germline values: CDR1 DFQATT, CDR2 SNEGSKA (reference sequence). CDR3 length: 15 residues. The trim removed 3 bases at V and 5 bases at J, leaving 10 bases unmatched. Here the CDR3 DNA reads TGCAGTGCTAGTGCTCCGGGACAGGGGTTCCACGAGCAGTACTTC. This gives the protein CSASAPGQGFHEQYF.

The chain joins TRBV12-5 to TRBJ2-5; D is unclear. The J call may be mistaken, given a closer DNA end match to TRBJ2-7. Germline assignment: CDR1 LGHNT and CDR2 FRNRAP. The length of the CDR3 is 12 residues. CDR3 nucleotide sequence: TGTGCTAGTGGGGATGGTCCCTACGAGCAGTACTTC. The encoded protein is CASGDGPYEQYF.

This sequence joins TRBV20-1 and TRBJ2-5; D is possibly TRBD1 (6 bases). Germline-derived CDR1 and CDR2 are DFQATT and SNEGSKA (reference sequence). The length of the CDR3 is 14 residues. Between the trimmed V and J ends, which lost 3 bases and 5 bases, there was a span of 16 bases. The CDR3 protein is CSASVSGERETQYF. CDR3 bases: TGCAGTGCTAGTGTGTCAGGGGAACGGGAGACCCAGTACTTC.

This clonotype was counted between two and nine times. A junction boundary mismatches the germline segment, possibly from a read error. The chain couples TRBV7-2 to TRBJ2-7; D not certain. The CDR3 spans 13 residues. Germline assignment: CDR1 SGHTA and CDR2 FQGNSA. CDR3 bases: TGTGCCAGCTGCTTGGGCGGTACCTACGAGCAGTACTTC. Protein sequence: CASCLGGTYEQYF. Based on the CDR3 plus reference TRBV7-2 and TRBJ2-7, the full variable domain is GAGVSQSPSNKVTEKGKDVELRCDPISGHTALYWYRQSLGQGLEFLIYFQGNSAPDKSGLPSDRFSAERTGGSVSTLTIQRTQQEDSAVYLCASCLGGTYEQYFGPGTRLTVT.

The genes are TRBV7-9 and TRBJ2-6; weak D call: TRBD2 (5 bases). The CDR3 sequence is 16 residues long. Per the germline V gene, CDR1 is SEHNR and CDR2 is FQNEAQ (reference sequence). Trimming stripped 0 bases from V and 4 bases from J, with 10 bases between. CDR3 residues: CASSLAGRGGANVLTF. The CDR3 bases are TGTGCCAGCAGCTTAGCAGGGAGAGGAGGGGCCAACGTCCTGACTTTC.

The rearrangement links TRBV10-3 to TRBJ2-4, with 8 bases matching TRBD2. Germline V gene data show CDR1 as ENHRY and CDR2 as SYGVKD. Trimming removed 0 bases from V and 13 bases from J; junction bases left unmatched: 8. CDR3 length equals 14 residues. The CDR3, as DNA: TGTGCCATCAGTGAGTCGTCTAGCGGGCAGCCGCAGTACTTC. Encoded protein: CAISESSSGQPQYF.

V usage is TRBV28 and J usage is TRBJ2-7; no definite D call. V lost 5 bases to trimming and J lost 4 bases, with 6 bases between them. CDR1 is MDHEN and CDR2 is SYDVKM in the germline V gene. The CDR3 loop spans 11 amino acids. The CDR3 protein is CASSRFYEQYF. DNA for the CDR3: TGTGCCAGCAGTCGCTTTTACGAGCAGTACTTC.

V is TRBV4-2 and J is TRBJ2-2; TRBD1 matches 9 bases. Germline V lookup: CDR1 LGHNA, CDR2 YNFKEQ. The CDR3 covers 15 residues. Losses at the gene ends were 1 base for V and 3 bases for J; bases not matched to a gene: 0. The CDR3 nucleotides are TGTGCCAGCAGCCAAGGACAGGGGGACACCGGGGAGCTGTTTTTT. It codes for CASSQGQGDTGELFF.

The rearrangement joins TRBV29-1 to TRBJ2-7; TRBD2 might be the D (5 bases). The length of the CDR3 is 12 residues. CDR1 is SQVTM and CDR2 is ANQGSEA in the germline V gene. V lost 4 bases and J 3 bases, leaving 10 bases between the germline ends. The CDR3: CSVALVGYEQYF. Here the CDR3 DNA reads TGCAGCGTTGCACTAGTGGGCTACGAGCAGTACTTC.

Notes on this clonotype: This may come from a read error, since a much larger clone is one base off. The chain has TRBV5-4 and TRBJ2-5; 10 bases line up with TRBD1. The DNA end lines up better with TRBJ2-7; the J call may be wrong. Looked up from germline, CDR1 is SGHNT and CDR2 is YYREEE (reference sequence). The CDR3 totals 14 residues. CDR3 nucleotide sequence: TGTGCCAGCAGCTTAGGGACAGGGGTTGACGAGCAGTACTTC. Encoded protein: CASSLGTGVDEQYF.

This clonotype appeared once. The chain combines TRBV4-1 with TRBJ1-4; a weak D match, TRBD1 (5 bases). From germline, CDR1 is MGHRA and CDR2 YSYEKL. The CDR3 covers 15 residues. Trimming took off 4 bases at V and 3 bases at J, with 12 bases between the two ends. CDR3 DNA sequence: TGCGCCAGCAGCCGAGGCCAGGGACCTAATGAAAAACTGTTTTTT. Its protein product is CASSRGQGPNEKLFF.

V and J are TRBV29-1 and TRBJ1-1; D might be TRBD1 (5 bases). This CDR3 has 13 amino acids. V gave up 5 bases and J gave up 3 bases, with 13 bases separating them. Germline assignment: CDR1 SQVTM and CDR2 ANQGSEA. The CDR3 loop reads CSVTRGGDTEAFF. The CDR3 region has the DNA TGCAGCGTTACTCGGGGAGGGGACACTGAAGCTTTCTTT.

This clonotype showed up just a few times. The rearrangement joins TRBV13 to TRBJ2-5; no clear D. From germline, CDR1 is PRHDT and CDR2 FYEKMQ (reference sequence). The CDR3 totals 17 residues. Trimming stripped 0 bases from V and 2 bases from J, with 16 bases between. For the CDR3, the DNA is TGTGCCAGCAGCTTAGGCGCCTTATATTTAGAGCAAGAGACCCAGTACTTC. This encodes CASSLGALYLEQETQYF. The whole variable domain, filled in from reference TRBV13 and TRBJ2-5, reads AAGVIQSPRHLIKEKRETATLKCYPIPRHDTVYWYQQGPGQDPQFLISFYEKMQSDKGSIPDRFSAQQFSDYHSELNMSSLELGDSALYFCASSLGALYLEQETQYFGPGTRLLVL.

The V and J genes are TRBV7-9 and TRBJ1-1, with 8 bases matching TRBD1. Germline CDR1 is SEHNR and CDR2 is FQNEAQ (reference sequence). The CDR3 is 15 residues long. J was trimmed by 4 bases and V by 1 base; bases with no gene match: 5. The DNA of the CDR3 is TGTGCCAGCAGCTTAGGGGACAGGTACGGCACTGAAGCTTTCTTT. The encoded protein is CASSLGDRYGTEAFF.

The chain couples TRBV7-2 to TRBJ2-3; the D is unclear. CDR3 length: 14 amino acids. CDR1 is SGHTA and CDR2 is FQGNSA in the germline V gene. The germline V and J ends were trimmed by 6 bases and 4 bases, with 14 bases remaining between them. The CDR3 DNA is TGTGCCAGCAGGGTCACGCTAGGGCCAGATACGCAGTATTTT. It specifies CASRVTLGPDTQYF.

CDR3 sequence: CASTKTPQGSYEQYF. As DNA, the CDR3 is TGTGCCAGCACTAAAACCCCGCAGGGATCCTACGAGCAGTACTTC. V gene TRBV28 combines with J gene TRBJ2-7, with a possible D match to TRBD1 (5 bases). CDR1 and CDR2 (germline): MDHEN, SYDVKM. The CDR3 loop spans 15 amino acids. V was cut by 7 bases and J by 1 base, with 17 bases left in between.

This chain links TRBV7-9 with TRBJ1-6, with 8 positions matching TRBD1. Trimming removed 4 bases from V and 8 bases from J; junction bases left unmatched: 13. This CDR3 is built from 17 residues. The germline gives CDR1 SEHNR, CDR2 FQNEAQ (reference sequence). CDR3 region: CASSSNGGDRLDSPLHF. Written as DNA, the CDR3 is TGTGCCAGCAGCTCGAACGGCGGGGACAGGCTAGATTCACCCCTCCACTTT. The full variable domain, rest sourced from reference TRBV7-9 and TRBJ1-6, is DTGVSQNPRHKITKRGQNVTFRCDPISEHNRLYWYRQTLGQGPEFLTYFQNEAQLEKSRLLSDRFSAERPKGSFSTLEIQRTEQGDSAMYLCASSSNGGDRLDSPLHFGNGTRLTVT.